The present TCR beta chain was sequenced within a study of shared clonotypes between healthy human individuals. Study observations and caveats: Specimens sampled were limited to blood, with tissue repertoires likely differing.

Trimming at V came to 3 bases and at J to 9 bases, leaving 5 bases not matched to a gene. CDR1 is MNHEY, CDR2 SVGAGI, per germline. The CDR3 totals 14 residues. Concerning this clone: Its matching antigen is unknown.

Naive CD8 cells were CD45RO-negative, positively selected for CCR7, excluding terminally differentiated effector memory CD45RA+ cells. Clones were read by immunoSEQ multiplex PCR, and TCRdb kept only the in-frame ones, dropping some. The top ten clones hold over 1.5% of a sample with about 2.1 million clones, roughly 95% of them seen once. The chain links TRBV6-5 to TRBJ2-1; 10 nucleotides line up with TRBD2. The TCR was taken from a man aged 18 to 29 in good health. Some clones in this sample may be carry-over from other donors' samples. The material sequenced was naive CD8+ T cells from PBMCs. The CDR3 nucleotides are TGTGCCAGCAGTTATCTAGCGGGAGTAGGTGAGCAGTTCTTC. Translating it yields CASSYLAGVGEQFF.